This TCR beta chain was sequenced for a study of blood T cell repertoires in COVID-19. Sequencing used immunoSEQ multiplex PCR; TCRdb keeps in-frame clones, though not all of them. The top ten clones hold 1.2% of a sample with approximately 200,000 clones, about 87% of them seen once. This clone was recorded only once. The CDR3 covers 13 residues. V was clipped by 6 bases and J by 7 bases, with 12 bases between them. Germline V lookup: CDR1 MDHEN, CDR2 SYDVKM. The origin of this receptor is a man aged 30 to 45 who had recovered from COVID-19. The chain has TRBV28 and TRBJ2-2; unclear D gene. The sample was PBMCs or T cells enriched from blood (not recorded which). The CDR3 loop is CASSSTRYGELFF. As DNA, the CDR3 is TGTGCCAGCAGCTCGACTCGTTACGGGGAGCTGTTTTTT.